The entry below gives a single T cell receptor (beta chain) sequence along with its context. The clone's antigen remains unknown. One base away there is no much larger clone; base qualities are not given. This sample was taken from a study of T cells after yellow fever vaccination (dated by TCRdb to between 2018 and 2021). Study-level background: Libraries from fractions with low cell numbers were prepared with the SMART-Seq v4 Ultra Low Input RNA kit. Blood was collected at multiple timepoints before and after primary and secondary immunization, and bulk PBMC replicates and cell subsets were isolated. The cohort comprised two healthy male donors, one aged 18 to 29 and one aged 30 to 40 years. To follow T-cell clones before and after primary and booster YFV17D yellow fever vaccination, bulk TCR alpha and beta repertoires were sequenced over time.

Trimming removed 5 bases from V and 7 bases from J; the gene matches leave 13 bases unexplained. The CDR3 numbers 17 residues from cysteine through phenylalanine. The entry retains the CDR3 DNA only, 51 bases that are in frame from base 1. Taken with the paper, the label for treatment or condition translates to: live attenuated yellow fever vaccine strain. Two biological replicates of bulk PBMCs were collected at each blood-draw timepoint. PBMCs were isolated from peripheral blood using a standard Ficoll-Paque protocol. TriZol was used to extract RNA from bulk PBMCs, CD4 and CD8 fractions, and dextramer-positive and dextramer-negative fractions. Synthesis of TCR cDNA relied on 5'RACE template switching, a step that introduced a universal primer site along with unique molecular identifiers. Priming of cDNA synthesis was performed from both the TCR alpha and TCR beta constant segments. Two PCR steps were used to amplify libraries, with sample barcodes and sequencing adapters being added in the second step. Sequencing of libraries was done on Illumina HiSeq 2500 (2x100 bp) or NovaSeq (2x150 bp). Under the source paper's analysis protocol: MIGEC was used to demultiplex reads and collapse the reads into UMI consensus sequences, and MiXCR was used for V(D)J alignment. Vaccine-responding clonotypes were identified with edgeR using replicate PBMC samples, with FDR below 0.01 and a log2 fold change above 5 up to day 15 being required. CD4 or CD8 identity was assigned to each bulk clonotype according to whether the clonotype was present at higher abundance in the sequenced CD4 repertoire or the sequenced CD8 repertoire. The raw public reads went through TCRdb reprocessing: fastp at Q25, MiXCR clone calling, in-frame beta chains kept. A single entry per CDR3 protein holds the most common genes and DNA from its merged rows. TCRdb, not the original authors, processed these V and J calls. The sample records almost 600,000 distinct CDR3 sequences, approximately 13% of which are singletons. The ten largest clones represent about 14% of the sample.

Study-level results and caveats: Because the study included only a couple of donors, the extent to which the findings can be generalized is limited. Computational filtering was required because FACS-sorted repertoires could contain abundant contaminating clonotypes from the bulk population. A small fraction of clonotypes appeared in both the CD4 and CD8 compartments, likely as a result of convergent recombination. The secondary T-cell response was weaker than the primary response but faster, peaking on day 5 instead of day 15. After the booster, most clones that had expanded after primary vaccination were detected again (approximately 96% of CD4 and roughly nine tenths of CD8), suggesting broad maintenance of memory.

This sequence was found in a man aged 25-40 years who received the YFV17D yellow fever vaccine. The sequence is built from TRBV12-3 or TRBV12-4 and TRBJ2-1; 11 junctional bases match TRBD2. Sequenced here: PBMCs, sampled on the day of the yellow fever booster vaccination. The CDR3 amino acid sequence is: CASSKPLLAGEVNEQFF. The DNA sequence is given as TGTGCCAGCAGTAAACCTCTACTAGCGGGAGAGGTTAATGAGCAGTTCTTC.